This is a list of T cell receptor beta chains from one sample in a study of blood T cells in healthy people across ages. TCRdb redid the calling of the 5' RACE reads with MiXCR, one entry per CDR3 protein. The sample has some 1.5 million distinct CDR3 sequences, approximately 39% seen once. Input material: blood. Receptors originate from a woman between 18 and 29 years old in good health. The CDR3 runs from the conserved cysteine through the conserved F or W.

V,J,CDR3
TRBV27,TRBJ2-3,CASSLSGEGDTQYF
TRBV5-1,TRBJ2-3,CASGTRATDTQYF
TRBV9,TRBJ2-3,CASSVFSRTSTDTQYF
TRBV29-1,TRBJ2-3,CSVAGNGGMADTQYF
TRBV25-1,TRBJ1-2,CASSAGGQIYGYTF
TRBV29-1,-,CSVEATSGLSYNEQYF
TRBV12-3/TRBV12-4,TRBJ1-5,CASSLASGYNQPQHF
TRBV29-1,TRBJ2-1,CSVEGLAGISYNEQFF
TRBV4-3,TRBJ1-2,CASSQVRQSNYGYTF
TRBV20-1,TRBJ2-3,CSANSLSGATTDTQYF
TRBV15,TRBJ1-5,CATSRDPPGQGDQPQHF
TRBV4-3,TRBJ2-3,CASSQERSGADTQYF
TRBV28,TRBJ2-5,CAGGRGETQYF
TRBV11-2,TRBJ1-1,CASITGLGNTEAFF
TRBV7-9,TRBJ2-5,CASSLGLADPNEQYF
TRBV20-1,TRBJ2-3,CSALRAGHVSDTQYF
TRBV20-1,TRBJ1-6,CSARPGRNSPLHF
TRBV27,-,CASSSVGPGNEQYF
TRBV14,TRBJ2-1,CASSQTTNRAHEQFF
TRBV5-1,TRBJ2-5,CASMTDIVRGQETQYF
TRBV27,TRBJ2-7,CASSLQGPSYEQYF
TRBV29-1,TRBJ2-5,CSVELWQAETQYF
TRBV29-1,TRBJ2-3,CSVEAILNTSNPTDTQYF
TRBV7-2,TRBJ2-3,CASSLTRLDTQYF
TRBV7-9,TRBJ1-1,CASSLARGRNTEAFF
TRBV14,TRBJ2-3,CASSRLIGTDTQYF
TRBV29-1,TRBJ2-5,CSVADYSTEQYF
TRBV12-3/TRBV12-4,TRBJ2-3,CASSLLPGQGSPDMQYF
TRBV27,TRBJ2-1,CASTPRVGGALNEQFF
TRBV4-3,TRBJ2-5,CASSQDGTGGMREQYF
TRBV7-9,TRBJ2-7,CASSPTTYGDSYEQYF
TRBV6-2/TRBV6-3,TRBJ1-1,CASSHPGGGTEAFF
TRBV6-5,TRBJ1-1,CASSYLTGIAFF
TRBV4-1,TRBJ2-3,CASSQSAGARGADTQYF
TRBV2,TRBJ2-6,CASRALAGVFMSAGANVLTF
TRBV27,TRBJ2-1,CASRPGQDFYEQFF
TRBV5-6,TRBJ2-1,CASSPAPFSREAYNEQFF
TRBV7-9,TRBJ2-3,CASSLGTSAADTQYF
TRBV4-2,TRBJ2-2,CASSQGQITTGELFF
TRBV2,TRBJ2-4,CASNRLGGNIQYF
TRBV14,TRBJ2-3,CANSQDWAQAPTDTQYF
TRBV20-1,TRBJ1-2,CSARERNGYTF
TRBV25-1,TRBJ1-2,CASSDLGQRYGYTF
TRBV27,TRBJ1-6,CASSPGDSDSPLHF
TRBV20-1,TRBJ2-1,CSARVGGGRYNEQFF
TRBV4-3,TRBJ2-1,CASSRLSGGGSEQFF
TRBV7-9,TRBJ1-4,CASSLARTGRDEKLFF
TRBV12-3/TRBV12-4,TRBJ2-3,CASRAPRTFSTDTQYF
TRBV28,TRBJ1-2,CASSLSRGYTF
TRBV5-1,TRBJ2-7,CASSLNRYEQYF
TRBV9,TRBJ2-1,CASSVVLGRGSYNEQFF